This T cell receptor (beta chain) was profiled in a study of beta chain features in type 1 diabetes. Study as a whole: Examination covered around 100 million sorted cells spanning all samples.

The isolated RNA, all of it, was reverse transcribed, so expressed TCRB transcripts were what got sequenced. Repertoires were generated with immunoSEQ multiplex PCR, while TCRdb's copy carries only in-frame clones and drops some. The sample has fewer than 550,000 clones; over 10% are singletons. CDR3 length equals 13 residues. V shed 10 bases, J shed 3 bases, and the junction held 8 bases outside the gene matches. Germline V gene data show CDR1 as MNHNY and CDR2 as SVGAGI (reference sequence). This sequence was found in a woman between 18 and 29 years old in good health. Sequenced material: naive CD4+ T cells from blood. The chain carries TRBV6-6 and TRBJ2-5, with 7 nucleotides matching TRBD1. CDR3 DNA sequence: TGTGCCAACAGCCGGGACAGCGAAGAGACCCAGTACTTC. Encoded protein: CANSRDSEETQYF.